One sample yielded the 17 T cell receptor beta chains listed below, sequenced in a study of blood T cell repertoires in COVID-19. The protocol was immunoSEQ multiplex PCR, while the TCRdb copy is restricted to in-frame clones and leaves out a portion. The sample includes some 130,000 clones, around 73% seen only once; the top ten take roughly 11%. Sequencing used peripheral blood. These receptors were taken from a man between 60 and 75 years old who had recovered from COVID-19.

This clone was counted only a few times. This chain joins TRBV28 and TRBJ1-4, with TRBD1 as a possible D gene (6 bases). CDR3 length: 14 residues. Germline V gene sequence: CDR1 MDHEN, CDR2 SYDVKM. V was pared by 4 bases and J by 7 bases, with 13 bases between. The CDR3 coding sequence is TGTGCCAGCAGTTCCATCGACAGGCGTGAAAAACTGTTTTTT. It codes for CASSSIDRREKLFF.

This chain joins TRBV5-1 and TRBJ2-1, with TRBD2 identical over 11 bases. With V trimmed by 7 bases and J by 6 bases, 21 bases remained unmatched. The CDR3 has 19 residues. Germline V lookup: CDR1 SGHRS, CDR2 YFSETQ. CDR3 protein: CASLQGTSGVGGEGNEQFF. The CDR3 bases are TGCGCCAGCTTACAGGGGACTAGCGGAGTTGGGGGAGAAGGCAATGAGCAGTTCTTC.

This clone turned up a few times. V is TRBV2 and J is TRBJ2-2, with a weak D call TRBD1 (6 bases). Germline V gene lookup returns CDR1 SNHLY and CDR2 FYNNEI. V dropped 9 bases and J dropped 0 bases, with 14 bases sitting between them. CDR3 length equals 15 residues. The CDR3: CASIPGTTNTGELFF. The CDR3 DNA is TGTGCCAGTATACCGGGGACAACGAACACCGGGGAGCTGTTTTTT.

For this clone: Other DNA sequences within the sample encode an identical CDR3. The chain couples TRBV20-1 to TRBJ1-2; D is unresolved. CDR1 and CDR2 (germline): DFQATT, SNEGSKA (reference sequence). The CDR3 has 10 residues. V shed 7 bases and J shed 4 bases, with 7 bases lying between them. The CDR3 DNA reads TGCAGTGTGAACAGCTATGGCTACACCTTC. Amino acids: CSVNSYGYTF.

The V and J genes are TRBV28 and TRBJ2-5; 10 bases map to TRBD2. Trimming at V came to 6 bases and at J to 7 bases, leaving 14 bases not matched to a gene. Germline CDR1 is MDHEN and CDR2 is SYDVKM. This CDR3 spans 16 amino acids. CDR3: CASSHSTTSGAGTQYF. CDR3 DNA: TGTGCCAGCAGCCACTCTACTACTAGCGGGGCGGGGACCCAGTACTTC. Full variable domain (rest looked up from reference TRBV28 and TRBJ2-5): DVKVTQSSRYLVKRTGEKVFLECVQDMDHENMFWYRQDPGLGLRLIYFSYDVKMKEKGDIPEGYSVSREKKERFSLILESASTNQTSMYLCASSHSTTSGAGTQYFGPGTRLLVL.

The chain employs TRBV3-1 (or the pseudogene TRBV3-2) and TRBJ1-1, with 7 bases matching TRBD1. The CDR3 has 17 amino acids. J was trimmed by 4 bases and V by 7 bases; bases with no gene match: 18. Germline loops: CDR1 LGHDT, CDR2 YNNKEL (reference sequence). The CDR3 here is CASTRLGGGGGSTEAFF. CDR3 nucleotide sequence: TGTGCCAGCACCCGCCTTGGAGGAGGGGGCGGAAGCACTGAAGCTTTCTTT.

The chain employs TRBV5-4 and TRBJ2-1, with D possibly matching TRBD2 (5 bases). Germline V gene lookup returns CDR1 SGHNT and CDR2 YYREEE (reference sequence). V lost 1 base and J lost 0, with 11 bases in between. CDR3 length: 16 amino acids. The CDR3 loop is CASSLQRTRSYNEQFF. CDR3 nucleotides: TGTGCCAGCAGCTTGCAGCGGACTCGCTCCTACAATGAGCAGTTCTTC.

The CDR3 sequence is CASATGRTGGHEQYF. The CDR3 coding sequence is TGCGCCAGCGCCACGGGGAGGACAGGGGGCCACGAGCAGTACTTC. The genes are TRBV5-1 and TRBJ2-7; 11 bases match TRBD1. V shed 7 bases, J shed 5 bases, and the junction held 11 bases outside the gene matches. There are 15 residues in the CDR3. In germline, CDR1 is SGHRS, CDR2 YFSETQ.

The chain uses TRBV11-2 and TRBJ2-2; D call uncertain. This CDR3 spans 14 amino acids. Trimming pared 3 bases from V and 1 base from J, leaving 6 bases between. Germline V gene data show CDR1 as SGHAT and CDR2 as FQNNGV. The CDR3 spells CASSFSWNTGELFF. The CDR3 DNA follows: TGTGCCAGCAGCTTTTCGTGGAACACCGGGGAGCTGTTTTTT.

The chain couples TRBV5-4 to TRBJ1-2; TRBD1 matches 9 bases. With V trimmed by 2 bases and J by 2 bases, 1 base remained unmatched. Germline CDR1 and CDR2: SGHNT and YYREEE (reference sequence). The CDR3 spans 14 residues. CDR3 coding DNA: TGTGCCAGCAGCTTTACAGGGGGCAACTATGGCTACACCTTC. Amino acids: CASSFTGGNYGYTF.

V gene TRBV2 combines with J gene TRBJ2-3; 10 bases fit TRBD1. The CDR3 has 18 amino acids. Germline V gene sequence: CDR1 SNHLY, CDR2 FYNNEI. V was pared by 6 bases and J by 1 base, with 13 bases of the junction left unmatched. The CDR3 DNA follows: TGTGCCAGCAGGAGTGGGGACAGGGGTTTTAGAGGCACAGATACGCAGTATTTT. This translates into CASRSGDRGFRGTDTQYF.

The chain joins TRBV5-1 to TRBJ2-1; 7 bases fit TRBD2. CDR1 is SGHRS and CDR2 is YFSETQ in the germline V gene. V lost 7 bases to trimming and J lost 6 bases; unmatched junction nucleotides: 7. The CDR3 extends over 13 amino acids. CDR3 sequence reads: CASGAGEVNEQFF. CDR3 sequence (DNA): TGCGCCAGCGGGGCGGGAGAGGTCAATGAGCAGTTCTTC.

Only one count was recorded for this clone. The chain joins TRBV7-9 to TRBJ2-7; tentatively, D is TRBD1 (7 bases). Germline CDR1 reads SEHNR; CDR2 reads FQNEAQ (reference sequence). V was clipped by 3 bases and J by 5 bases, with 14 bases between them. The CDR3 spans 14 residues. CDR3 loop: CASSLSTGRNEQYF. In DNA, the CDR3 is TGTGCCAGCAGCTTGTCGACAGGGAGGAACGAGCAGTACTTC.

The V and J genes are TRBV7-2 and TRBJ2-3; TRBD1 might be the D (6 bases). CDR3 length equals 15 residues. Trimming pared 1 base from V and 3 bases from J, leaving 11 bases between. The germline gives CDR1 SGHTA, CDR2 FQGNSA. CDR3 loop: CASSLETGLTDTQYF. The DNA of the CDR3 is TGTGCCAGCAGCTTAGAGACAGGTTTGACAGATACGCAGTATTTT.

V and J are TRBV9 and TRBJ1-6; possible D gene TRBD1, 5 bases. Germline-derived CDR1 and CDR2 are SGDLS and YYNGEE. V lost 3 bases and J lost 3, with 7 bases in between. This CDR3 contains 14 residues. CDR3 in amino acids: CASSEGHYNSPLHF. DNA for the CDR3: TGTGCCAGCAGCGAAGGACACTATAATTCACCCCTCCACTTT.

This sequence joins TRBV5-4 and TRBJ1-1; D ambiguous. The germline CDR1 and CDR2 sequences are SGHNT and YYREEE (reference sequence). V lost 0 bases, J lost 1 base, and 10 bases lay in between. The CDR3 totals 15 residues. Here the CDR3 DNA reads TGTGCCAGCAGCTTGGGACACCGATCGAACACTGAAGCTTTCTTT. Amino acids: CASSLGHRSNTEAFF.

This clone was counted many times. The CDR3: CASSYEAVALHF. For the CDR3, the DNA is TGTGCCAGCAGTTACGAGGCGGTCGCCCTCCACTTT. The chain joins TRBV6-2 or TRBV6-3 to TRBJ1-6; D remains unclear. Trimming removed 2 bases from V and 14 bases from J, with 10 bases in between. The CDR3 has 12 amino acids. Germline V gene sequence: CDR1 MNHEY, CDR2 SVGEGT.